The table lists the clone carrying this TCR beta chain with a few counts. TCR beta CDR3 region amplification was performed from RNA transcripts. The TCR CDR3 was amplified in a first-round RT-PCR using the HTBI primer set. Using its own MiXCR run on the multiplex PCR reads, TCRdb lists one record per CDR3 protein. Of some 400,000 distinct CDR3 sequences listed, roughly 13% are singletons. The data originate from a study of T cells in Graves' hyperthyroidism and ophthalmopathy. This CDR3 spans 16 amino acids. The germline CDR1 and CDR2 sequences are MNHNS and SASEGT. Trimming removed 0 bases at V and 0 bases at J, with 6 bases between. The patients, who ranged from 18 to 65 in age, presented with newly diagnosed hyperthyroidism lasting under 2 months. Investigators excluded patients with uncontrolled infection, other autoimmune disease, pregnancy or lactation.

Input material: blood. The rearrangement links TRBV6-1 to TRBJ1-6, with D unresolved. This clonotype was obtained from a woman aged 55-69 years with Graves' hyperthyroidism. CDR3 protein: CASSEAGSSYNSPLHF. The CDR3 bases are TGTGCCAGCAGTGAAGCGGGCAGCTCCTATAATTCACCCCTCCACTTT.